The 24 T cell receptor beta chains listed next were all sequenced from one sample in a study of blood T cell repertoires in COVID-19. Using immunoSEQ multiplex PCR, the repertoire was profiled, and TCRdb retains in-frame clones only, with some absent. In the table there are about 130,000 clones, approximately 83% of which are singletons. Sequencing was done on a sample of peripheral blood. These receptors all stem from an elderly man with active or convalescent COVID-19.

This sequence joins TRBV7-9 and TRBJ2-5; TRBD2 matches 12 bases. This CDR3 has 15 residues. CDR1 is SEHNR, CDR2 FQNEAQ, per germline (reference sequence). The J segment lost 4 bases and the V segment lost 6 bases, leaving 6 bases of the junction unmatched. The chain's CDR3 is CASRSSGGATETQYF. The CDR3 bases are TGTGCCAGCAGATCTAGCGGGGGGGCCACAGAGACCCAGTACTTC.

The chain carries TRBV9 and TRBJ1-5; 10 bases fit TRBD1. V lost 2 bases, J lost 7 bases, and 3 bases stayed unmatched. The CDR3 consists of 14 residues. Germline assignment: CDR1 SGDLS and CDR2 YYNGEE. Here the CDR3 DNA reads TGTGCCAGCAGCGTCGGACAGGGGGGCCAGCCCCAGCATTTT. Amino acids: CASSVGQGGQPQHF.

V gene TRBV24-1 combines with J gene TRBJ2-5; 8 bases map to TRBD2. Germline CDR1 reads KGHDR; CDR2 reads SFDVKD. The junction had 7 bases not matched to a gene; V was cut back by 4 bases and J by 4 bases. This CDR3 spans 15 amino acids. The CDR3 DNA sequence: TGTGCCACCAGTGAGCGCCGGGGGGGATTAGAGACCCAGTACTTC. This gives the protein CATSERRGGLETQYF.

The chain employs TRBV4-3 and TRBJ1-6; the match to TRBD1 covers 7 bases. The V segment lost 0 bases and the J segment 8 bases; nucleotides outside the gene matches: 1. This CDR3 has 14 residues. CDR1 is LGHNA and CDR2 is YSLEER in the germline V gene. CDR3 protein: CASSQEQGYSPLHF. In DNA, the CDR3 is TGCGCCAGCAGCCAAGAACAGGGGTATTCACCCCTCCACTTT.

The chain couples TRBV28 to TRBJ2-6; 12 positions match TRBD2. Germline V CDR1 and CDR2: MDHEN, SYDVKM. J lost 3 bases, V lost 2 bases, and 8 bases had no gene match. This CDR3 comprises 19 residues. The CDR3 DNA is TGTGCCAGCAGTTTAGTGGGGCTAGCGGGGGGGCTTGGGGCCAACGTCCTGACTTTC. Protein product: CASSLVGLAGGLGANVLTF.

The CDR3 protein is CASSPQDRVVNTEAFF. DNA of the CDR3: TGCGCCAGCAGCCCACAGGACAGGGTGGTGAACACTGAAGCTTTCTTT. The chain joins TRBV5-1 to TRBJ1-1; TRBD1 aligns across 8 bases. The V segment lost 4 bases and the J segment 0 bases; nucleotides outside the gene matches: 8. Germline V gives CDR1 SGHRS, CDR2 YFSETQ. The CDR3 contains 16 residues.

V and J are TRBV30 and TRBJ1-1; tentative D call: TRBD1 (6 bases). CDR1 and CDR2 (germline): GTSNPN, SVGIG (reference sequence). This CDR3 region has 15 residues. The ends were cut back, 2 bases at V and 2 bases at J, with 15 bases in the middle. The CDR3 protein is CAWSLGHRANTEAFF. CDR3 in DNA: TGTGCCTGGAGTCTCGGGCACAGGGCTAACACTGAAGCTTTCTTT.

This chain uses TRBV6-5 with TRBJ2-5; TRBD1 matches at 10 bases. V lost 7 bases, J lost 4 bases, and 9 bases stayed unmatched. CDR3 size: 15 residues. CDR1 and CDR2 from the germline V gene are MNHEY and SVGAGI. The CDR3 coding sequence is TGTGCCAGCACCTCAACCGGGACAGGGGTAGAGACCCAGTACTTC. It translates to CASTSTGTGVETQYF.

V and J are TRBV6-6 and TRBJ2-7; D not certain. This CDR3 comprises 14 residues. The V gene lost 6 bases and the J gene lost 3 bases, with 15 bases spanning the gap. CDR1 MNHNY and CDR2 SVGAGI come from the germline V gene (reference sequence). The CDR3 reads CASSGWQVNYEQYF. For the CDR3, the DNA is TGTGCCAGCAGCGGTTGGCAGGTCAACTACGAGCAGTACTTC.

As concerns this clone: The same CDR3 also results from other DNA sequences found in this sample. V usage is TRBV11-3 and J usage is TRBJ1-3, with D uncertain. Germline CDR1 SGHNT, CDR2 YENEEA. V was trimmed by 4 bases and J by 2 bases, leaving 9 bases between them. This CDR3 is built from 14 residues. Here the CDR3 reads CASSSGSPGNTIYF. The CDR3 region has the DNA TGTGCCAGCAGCTCGGGAAGCCCTGGAAACACCATATATTTT.

This clone was seen at least ten times. The chain combines TRBV29-1 with TRBJ2-1; 10 bases fit TRBD2. Germline loops: CDR1 SQVTM, CDR2 ANQGSEA. This CDR3 contains 13 residues. Trimming at V came to 4 bases and at J to 10 bases, leaving 7 bases not matched to a gene. CDR3 DNA sequence: TGCAGCGTTGGTGCCCATAGCGGGGGGGAGCAGTTCTTC. Translated, it gives CSVGAHSGGEQFF.

The chain recombines TRBV27 with TRBJ2-7; perhaps TRBD1 as D (5 bases). Trimming took 6 bases from V and 5 from J, leaving 14 bases between them. The germline gives CDR1 MNHEY, CDR2 SMNVEV (reference sequence). The CDR3 length is 13 residues. The CDR3 sequence is CASSPVWGDEQYF. The CDR3 nucleotides read TGTGCCAGCAGCCCTGTTTGGGGCGACGAGCAGTACTTC.

The rearrangement uses TRBV5-1 and TRBJ2-1, with D possibly being TRBD1 (6 bases). Looked up from germline, CDR1 is SGHRS and CDR2 is YFSETQ. The CDR3 contains 13 residues. Trimming stripped 2 bases from V and 9 bases from J, with 12 bases between. Here the CDR3 reads CASSLDRFREQFF. Written as DNA, the CDR3 is TGCGCCAGCAGCTTAGACAGGTTTCGTGAGCAGTTCTTC.

V and J are TRBV5-4 and TRBJ2-1, with D maybe TRBD2 (7 bases). Trimming shortened V by 2 bases and J by 4 bases, and 13 bases separated the two germline ends. The CDR3 loop spans 15 amino acids. The germline gives CDR1 SGHNT, CDR2 YYREEE (reference sequence). This CDR3 reads CASSLEGGGYNEQFF. DNA for the CDR3: TGTGCCAGCAGCTTAGAGGGGGGGGGATACAATGAGCAGTTCTTC.

J is TRBJ1-5 and V is TRBV23-1, with 9 positions matching TRBD1. TRBV23-1 is recorded as an ORF, its role being uncertain. CDR3 length equals 17 residues. V gave up 8 bases and J gave up 1 base; unmatched junction bases: 12. The CDR3 nucleotides read TGCGCCAGCGGAACCTCCGGGACAGGGTACAGCAATCAGCCCCAGCATTTT. Protein product: CASGTSGTGYSNQPQHF.

The chain is built from TRBV20-1 and TRBJ2-1, with D maybe TRBD2 (7 bases). Trimming cost V 3 bases and J 10 bases, with 13 bases left between them. Germline CDR1 is DFQATT and CDR2 is SNEGSKA (reference sequence). The CDR3 loop spans 12 amino acids. CDR3 loop: CSASGAGAEQFF. In DNA form, the CDR3 reads TGCAGTGCTAGTGGGGCGGGGGCGGAGCAGTTCTTC.

The rearrangement joins TRBV11-2 to TRBJ2-1; 7 bases fit TRBD1. V was pared by 4 bases and J by 1 base, with 4 bases of the junction left unmatched. The CDR3 loop spans 15 amino acids. Germline CDR1 SGHAT, CDR2 FQNNGV. CDR3 sequence reads: CASSSYRGSYNEQFF. CDR3 bases: TGTGCCAGCAGCTCTTACAGGGGATCCTACAATGAGCAGTTCTTC.

The genes are TRBV18 and TRBJ2-5, with 14 bases aligning to TRBD2. Per the germline V gene, CDR1 is KGHSH and CDR2 is LQKENI. The CDR3 runs to 17 residues. Germline trimming cut 3 bases from V and 0 bases from J; bases unmatched to any gene: 3. DNA of the CDR3: TGTGCCAGCTCACCCCGGGGACTAGCGGGGGACCAAGAGACCCAGTACTTC. Amino acids: CASSPRGLAGDQETQYF.

The rearrangement uses TRBV3-1 (or the pseudogene TRBV3-2) and TRBJ1-3, with a weak D call TRBD1 (5 bases). V shed 4 bases and J shed 6 bases, with 10 bases lying between them. CDR1 is LGHDT, CDR2 YNNKEL, per germline (reference sequence). The CDR3 covers 13 residues. CDR3 nucleotides: TGTGCCAGCAGCCCACTACAGGAAAACACCATATATTTT. It is translated as CASSPLQENTIYF.

V is TRBV27 and J is TRBJ1-4; D is possibly TRBD1 (6 bases). CDR3 length: 16 residues. Germline CDR1 and CDR2: MNHEY and SMNVEV (reference sequence). V gave up 3 bases and J gave up 4 bases, with 15 bases separating them. The CDR3 protein is CASSFGGGQVNEKLFF. DNA for the CDR3: TGTGCCAGCAGTTTTGGCGGGGGCCAGGTTAATGAAAAACTGTTTTTT.

This clone was seen just once. This chain joins TRBV15 and TRBJ2-7, with 12 nucleotides matching TRBD1. Germline V gene data show CDR1 as LNHNV and CDR2 as YYDKDF (reference sequence). V was pared by 5 bases and J by 4 bases, with 6 bases of the junction left unmatched. CDR3 length: 15 residues. The CDR3 sequence: CATSGPGQGAYEQYF. The CDR3 DNA is TGTGCCACCAGCGGACCGGGACAGGGGGCTTACGAGCAGTACTTC.

V and J are TRBV6-5 and TRBJ1-3; 7 bases are a match to TRBD1. V shed 6 bases, J shed 2 bases, and the junction held 7 bases outside the gene matches. The CDR3 is 15 residues long. The V gene's germline CDR1 is MNHEY and CDR2 SVGAGI. The CDR3 DNA follows: TGTGCCAGCAGAGCCCCCACAGGGGCTGGAAACACCATATATTTT. Translated, it gives CASRAPTGAGNTIYF.

The V gene is TRBV9, the J gene TRBJ1-2; tentative D call: TRBD1 (6 bases). CDR1 SGDLS and CDR2 YYNGEE come from the germline V gene. This CDR3 contains 13 residues. V gave up 6 bases and J gave up 6 bases, with 15 bases separating them. Here the CDR3 DNA reads TGTGCCAGCACCCCCTCCGGGGGGCATGGCTACACCTTC. Translating gives CASTPSGGHGYTF.

This clone was detected only a few times. V is TRBV20-1 and J is TRBJ2-5; D possibly corresponds to TRBD1 (6 bases). V gave up 7 bases and J gave up 2 bases, with 8 bases separating them. The CDR3 extends over 11 amino acids. Germline values: CDR1 DFQATT, CDR2 SNEGSKA (reference sequence). CDR3 protein: CSGGGQETQYF. The CDR3 coding sequence is TGCAGTGGAGGGGGTCAAGAGACCCAGTACTTC.